Listed below are T cell receptor beta chains from one sample, sequenced in a study of beta chain features in type 1 diabetes. TCRdb's table, derived via immunoSEQ multiplex PCR, lists solely in-frame clones and lacks some. In the table there are around 280,000 clones, approximately 15% of which are singletons. Sequencing was carried out using naive CD4+ T cells from blood. These receptors were taken from a man between 18 and 35 years old with type 1 diabetes. The CDR3 runs from the conserved cysteine through the conserved F or W. A D gene is named only where the DNA matches it firmly. For some rows the clone size is stated as once, few or many, or as a class when expanded; others skip it.

size: few
V: TRBV5-1
D: -
CDR3: CASSLTGSQETQYF

size: -
V: TRBV11-1
D: TRBD2
CDR3: CASSSRAGGDYNEQFF

size: -
V: TRBV7-2
D: -
CDR3: CASSRRQENTEAFF

size: -
V: TRBV27
D: -
CDR3: CASSAPGAIFSGANVLTF

size: -
V: TRBV18
D: -
CDR3: CASSAGYQETQYF

size: few
V: TRBV30
D: -
CDR3: CAWSVLPNQPQHF

size: -
V: TRBV7-2
D: -
CDR3: CASSLGRRQPQHF

size: -
V: TRBV2
D: -
CDR3: CASSEGRQGGSDTQYF

size: few
V: TRBV5-4
D: -
CDR3: CASRQASTDTQYF

size: -
V: TRBV5-1
D: TRBD2
CDR3: CASSLVAGQYNEQFF

size: -
V: TRBV5-6
D: TRBD1
CDR3: CASSLLDRGRETQYF

size: -
V: TRBV5-1
D: -
CDR3: CASSQTGTLNEQFF

size: -
V: TRBV5-1
D: TRBD2
CDR3: CASSFRGDRKETQYF

size: -
V: TRBV5-4
D: -
CDR3: CASSLEGVETQYF

size: few
V: TRBV2
D: TRBD2
CDR3: CATKAGGGGYEQFF

size: -
V: TRBV29-1
D: TRBD1
CDR3: CSGEGEGQGKTF

size: few
V: TRBV20-1
D: -
CDR3: CSARGLNEQFF

size: few
V: TRBV19
D: TRBD1
CDR3: CASSLDRGWNKETQYF

size: few
V: TRBV7-9
D: -
CDR3: CASSRDTGELFF

size: -
V: TRBV7-2
D: TRBD2
CDR3: CASSVSGGAGEQYF

size: few
V: TRBV5-1
D: TRBD1
CDR3: CASSPVVSRDSYNEQFF

size: -
V: TRBV30
D: -
CDR3: CAWTITPRGYGYTF

size: few
V: TRBV7-2
D: TRBD2
CDR3: CASSLAQRGSTDTQYF

size: few
V: TRBV2
D: TRBD1
CDR3: CASNGQGARSTEAFF

size: -
V: TRBV2
D: TRBD1
CDR3: CASALLTGWEETQYF

size: once
V: TRBV21-1
D: -
CDR3: CASSDWTSSRETQYF

size: few
V: TRBV19
D: -
CDR3: CASSAKRETQYF

size: -
V: TRBV7-2
D: -
CDR3: CASSSDIGYEQYF

size: -
V: TRBV29-1
D: TRBD1
CDR3: CSFIGTGGWGEDEQYF

size: -
V: TRBV28
D: -
CDR3: CASSLYTPRRARYTF

size: few
V: TRBV27
D: -
CDR3: CASRSRTATNEKLFF

size: few
V: TRBV25-1
D: -
CDR3: CASSGPGDYEQYF

size: -
V: TRBV30
D: TRBD1
CDR3: CAWSPPGDRGLQPQHF

size: -
V: TRBV18
D: TRBD1
CDR3: CASSMGQYTDTQYF

size: few
V: TRBV4-1
D: -
CDR3: CASSQEDWAPEYF

size: few
V: TRBV30
D: TRBD2
CDR3: CAWSSSGLARETQYF

size: -
V: TRBV6-5
D: -
CDR3: CASSYLRGASETQYF

size: -
V: TRBV7-2
D: -
CDR3: CASSLALGAPYNEQFF

size: few
V: TRBV15
D: TRBD1
CDR3: CATSRDGQGRTEAFF

size: few
V: TRBV10-3
D: -
CDR3: CAISEGQGWFYGYTF

size: -
V: TRBV27
D: -
CDR3: CASSTRGGYEQYF

size: -
V: TRBV2
D: -
CDR3: CASSEARGSYNEQFF

size: -
V: TRBV30
D: TRBD1
CDR3: CAWSKGDRLNNEQFF

size: -
V: TRBV30
D: -
CDR3: CASDNGGYGYTF

size: few
V: TRBV4-3
D: -
CDR3: CASSLSKWQEDTDTQYF

size: -
V: TRBV7-2
D: TRBD2
CDR3: CASSLDGLAASYNEQFF

size: -
V: TRBV2
D: -
CDR3: CASSGQAKEQFF

size: -
V: TRBV29-1
D: TRBD1
CDR3: CSVGSGQGAFGYTF

size: -
V: TRBV4-2
D: TRBD1
CDR3: CASSRPAGTGGTGELFF

size: -
V: TRBV7-2
D: TRBD1
CDR3: CASSLFRDSDFYTF